The rows below give T cell receptor beta chains drawn from one sample of a study of shared clonotypes between healthy human individuals. Generated by immunoSEQ multiplex PCR, the TCRdb table keeps only in-frame clones and is missing some. The sample has under 850,000 clones, approximately 72% seen once. Sequenced input: memory CD4+ T cells sorted from blood. Receptors were obtained from a woman in her thirties in good health. Both conserved end residues are part of each CDR3. The order of the fields is CDR3 protein, CDR3 DNA, clone size, J gene, D gene, V gene. D genes are given only for firm matches. Expanded clones get a size class; other rows say once, few or many, or leave the size out.

CDR3: CASSPSGTGDQPQHF; DNA: TGTGCCAGCTCACCCTCCGGGACAGGGGATCAGCCCCAGCATTTT; size: once; J: TRBJ1-5; D: TRBD1; V: TRBV18
CDR3: CASSLRETPYNEQFF; DNA: TGTGCCAGCAGCTTGCGGGAGACTCCCTACAATGAGCAGTTCTTC; size: NA; J: TRBJ2-1; D: NA; V: TRBV5-4
CDR3: CASSPNREPVYEQYF; DNA: TGCGCCAGCAGCCCGAACCGGGAGCCAGTCTACGAGCAGTACTTC; size: NA; J: TRBJ2-7; D: NA; V: TRBV5-1
CDR3: CASSLAGRRTDTQYF; DNA: TGTGCCAGCAGCTTAGCGGGAAGAAGGACAGATACGCAGTATTTT; size: NA; J: TRBJ2-3; D: NA; V: TRBV7-9
CDR3: CASSRGWGYTF; DNA: TGTGCCAGCAGCAGGGGCTGGGGCTACACCTTC; size: NA; J: TRBJ1-2; D: NA; V: TRBV28
CDR3: CASSPWTEGELFF; DNA: TGTGCCAGCAGCCCATGGACGGAGGGGGAGCTGTTTTTT; size: many; J: TRBJ2-2; D: NA; V: TRBV6-6
CDR3: CASSTQANSGANVLTF; DNA: TGTGCCAGTAGTACACAGGCAAACTCTGGGGCCAACGTCCTGACTTTC; size: NA; J: TRBJ2-6; D: NA; V: TRBV19
CDR3: CASSLGHLSYEQYF; DNA: TGTGCCAGCAGTCTCGGACACCTCTCCTACGAGCAGTACTTC; size: NA; J: TRBJ2-7; D: NA; V: TRBV6-6
CDR3: CASSRQGSADTQYF; DNA: TGTGCCAGCAGCCGACAGGGTTCAGCAGATACGCAGTATTTT; size: NA; J: TRBJ2-3; D: TRBD1; V: TRBV2
CDR3: CASSERGSYEQYF; DNA: TGTGCCAGCAGTGAGCGGGGGTCCTACGAGCAGTACTTC; size: NA; J: TRBJ2-7; D: TRBD2; V: TRBV6-1
CDR3: CASSQSGGATGELFF; DNA: TGTGCCAGCAGCCAATCAGGGGGCGCCACCGGGGAGCTGTTTTTT; size: few; J: TRBJ2-2; D: TRBD1; V: TRBV4-2
CDR3: CASTPPNRAPETQYF; DNA: TGTGCCAGCACCCCTCCAAACAGGGCGCCGGAGACCCAGTACTTC; size: few; J: TRBJ2-5; D: NA; V: TRBV28
CDR3: CASSNTITGTGGWEQFF; DNA: TGTGCCAGCAGCAATACAATAACCGGGACAGGGGGCTGGGAGCAGTTCTTC; size: NA; J: TRBJ2-1; D: TRBD1; V: TRBV28
CDR3: CASKFTGTGYNEQFF; DNA: TGTGCCAGCAAGTTTACCGGGACAGGATACAATGAGCAGTTCTTC; size: once; J: TRBJ2-1; D: TRBD1; V: TRBV27
CDR3: CASSLNMNTEAFF; DNA: TGTGCCAGTAGTCTAAATATGAACACTGAAGCTTTCTTT; size: NA; J: TRBJ1-1; D: NA; V: TRBV19
CDR3: CASSYYGLAGGDTQYF; DNA: TGTGCCAGCAGCTACTACGGACTAGCGGGAGGGGATACGCAGTATTTT; size: NA; J: TRBJ2-3; D: TRBD2; V: TRBV7-2